Below, one T cell receptor beta chain is given with its context. The data derive from a study of blood T cell repertoires in COVID-19. The CDR3 consists of 14 residues. With 2 bases removed from V and 0 bases from J, the gap between germline ends came to 7 bases. Germline CDR1 is KGHSH and CDR2 is LQKENI. Libraries were prepared by immunoSEQ multiplex PCR; TCRdb keeps only in-frame clonotypes and omits some of them. The profile shows 65,000 to 80,000 clones, more than 75% of them singletons. This TCR was recovered from a human donor in a cohort sampled during active COVID-19. Sequenced input: peripheral blood. The rearrangement uses TRBV18 and TRBJ1-2; D ambiguous. CDR3 sequence reads: CASSPAGSNYGYTF. The CDR3 nucleotides read TGTGCCAGCTCACCAGCGGGGTCTAACTATGGCTACACCTTC. The complete variable domain, with remaining parts taken from reference TRBV18 and TRBJ1-2, reads NAGVMQNPRHLVRRRGQEARLRCSPMKGHSHVYWYRQLPEEGLKFMVYLQKENIIDESGMPKERFSAEFPKEGPSILRIQQVVRGDSAAYFCASSPAGSNYGYTFGSGTRLTVV.